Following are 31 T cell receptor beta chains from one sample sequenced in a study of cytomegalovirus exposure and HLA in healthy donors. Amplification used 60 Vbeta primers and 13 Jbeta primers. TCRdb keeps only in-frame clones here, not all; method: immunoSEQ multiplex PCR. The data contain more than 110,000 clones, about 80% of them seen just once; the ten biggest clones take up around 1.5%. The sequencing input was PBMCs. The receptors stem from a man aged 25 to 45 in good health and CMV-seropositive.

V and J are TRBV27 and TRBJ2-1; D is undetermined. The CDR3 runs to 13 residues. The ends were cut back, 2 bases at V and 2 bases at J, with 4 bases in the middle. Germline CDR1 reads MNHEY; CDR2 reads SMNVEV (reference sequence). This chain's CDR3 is CASSLSAYNEQFF. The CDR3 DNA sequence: TGTGCCAGCAGTTTAAGCGCCTACAATGAGCAGTTCTTC.

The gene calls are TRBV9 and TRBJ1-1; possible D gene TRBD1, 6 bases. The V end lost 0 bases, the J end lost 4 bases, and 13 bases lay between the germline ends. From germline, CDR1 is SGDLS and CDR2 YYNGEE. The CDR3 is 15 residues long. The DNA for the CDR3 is TGTGCCAGCAGCGTAGATGCGGGGGCGGGCACTGAAGCTTTCTTT. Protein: CASSVDAGAGTEAFF.

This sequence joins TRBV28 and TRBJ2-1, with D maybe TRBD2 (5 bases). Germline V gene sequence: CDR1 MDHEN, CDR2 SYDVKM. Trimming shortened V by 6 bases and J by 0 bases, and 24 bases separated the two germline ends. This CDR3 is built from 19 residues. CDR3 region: CASRPTTKADFSSYNEQFF. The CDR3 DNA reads TGTGCCAGCAGGCCGACTACCAAAGCGGACTTTAGCTCCTACAATGAGCAGTTCTTC.

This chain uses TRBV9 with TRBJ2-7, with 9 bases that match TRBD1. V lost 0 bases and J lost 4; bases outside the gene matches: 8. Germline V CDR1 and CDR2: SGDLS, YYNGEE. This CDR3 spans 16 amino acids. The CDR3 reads CASSVEGDRVIYEQYF. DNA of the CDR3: TGTGCCAGCAGCGTAGAGGGGGACAGGGTTATTTACGAGCAGTACTTC.

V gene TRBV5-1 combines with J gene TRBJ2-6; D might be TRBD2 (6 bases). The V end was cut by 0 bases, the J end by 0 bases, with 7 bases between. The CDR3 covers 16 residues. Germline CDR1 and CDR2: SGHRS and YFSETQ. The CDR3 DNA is TGCGCCAGCAGCTTGGGGGGGGACTCTGGGGCCAACGTCCTGACTTTC. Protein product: CASSLGGDSGANVLTF.

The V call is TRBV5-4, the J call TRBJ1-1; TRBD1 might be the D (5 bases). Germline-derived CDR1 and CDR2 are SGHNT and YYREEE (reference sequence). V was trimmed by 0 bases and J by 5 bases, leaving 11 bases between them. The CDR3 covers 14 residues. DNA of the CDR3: TGTGCCAGCAGCTTGGGACTTCCAGGGACTGAAGCTTTCTTT. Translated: CASSLGLPGTEAFF.

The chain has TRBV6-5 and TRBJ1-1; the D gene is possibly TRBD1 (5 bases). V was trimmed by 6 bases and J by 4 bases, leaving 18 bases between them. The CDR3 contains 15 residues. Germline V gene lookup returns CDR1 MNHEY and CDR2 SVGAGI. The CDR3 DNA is TGTGCCAGCAGCCCCGGGACGGCGGGGCGCACTGAAGCTTTCTTT. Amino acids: CASSPGTAGRTEAFF.

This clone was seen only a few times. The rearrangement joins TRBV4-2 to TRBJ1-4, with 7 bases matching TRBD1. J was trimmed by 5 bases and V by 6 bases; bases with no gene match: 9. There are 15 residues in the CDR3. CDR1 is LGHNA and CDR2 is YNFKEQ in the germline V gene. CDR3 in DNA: TGTGCCAGCAGGGCAGCCGGGACAGACAATGAAAAACTGTTTTTT. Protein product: CASRAAGTDNEKLFF.

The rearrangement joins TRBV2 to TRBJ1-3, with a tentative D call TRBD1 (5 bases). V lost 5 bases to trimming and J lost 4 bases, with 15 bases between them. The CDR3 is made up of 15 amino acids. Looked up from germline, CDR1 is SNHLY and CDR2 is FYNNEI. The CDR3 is CASSWGPNPGNTIYF. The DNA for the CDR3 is TGTGCCAGCAGTTGGGGCCCCAATCCGGGAAACACCATATATTTT.

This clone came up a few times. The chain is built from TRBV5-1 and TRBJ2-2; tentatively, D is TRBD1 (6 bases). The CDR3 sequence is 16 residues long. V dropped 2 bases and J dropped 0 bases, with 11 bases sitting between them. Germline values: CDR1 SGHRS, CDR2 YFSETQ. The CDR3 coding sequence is TGCGCCAGCAGCTTACAGGGTCGAGCGAACACCGGGGAGCTGTTTTTT. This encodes CASSLQGRANTGELFF.

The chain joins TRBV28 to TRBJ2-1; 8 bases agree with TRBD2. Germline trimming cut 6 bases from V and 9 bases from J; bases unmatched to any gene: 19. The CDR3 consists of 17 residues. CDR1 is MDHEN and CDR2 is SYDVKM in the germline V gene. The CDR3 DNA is TGTGCCAGCAGCCCCCTCACCGGGACTAGATGGCGGGGTGAGCAGTTCTTC. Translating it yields CASSPLTGTRWRGEQFF. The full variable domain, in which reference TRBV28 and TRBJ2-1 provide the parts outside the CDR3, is DVKVTQSSRYLVKRTGEKVFLECVQDMDHENMFWYRQDPGLGLRLIYFSYDVKMKEKGDIPEGYSVSREKKERFSLILESASTNQTSMYLCASSPLTGTRWRGEQFFGPGTRLTVL.

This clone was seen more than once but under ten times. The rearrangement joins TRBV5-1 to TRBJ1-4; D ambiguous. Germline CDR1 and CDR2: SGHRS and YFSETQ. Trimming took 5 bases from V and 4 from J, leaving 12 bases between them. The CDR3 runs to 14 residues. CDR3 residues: CASRGGRLNEKLFF. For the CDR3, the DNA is TGCGCCAGCAGGGGAGGCAGGCTTAATGAAAAACTGTTTTTT.

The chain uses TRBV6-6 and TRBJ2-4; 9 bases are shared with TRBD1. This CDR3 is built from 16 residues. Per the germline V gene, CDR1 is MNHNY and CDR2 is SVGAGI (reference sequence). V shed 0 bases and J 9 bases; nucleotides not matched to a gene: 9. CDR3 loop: CASSYSRGQGWVIQYF. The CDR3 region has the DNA TGTGCCAGCAGTTACTCGAGGGGACAGGGTTGGGTCATTCAGTACTTC.

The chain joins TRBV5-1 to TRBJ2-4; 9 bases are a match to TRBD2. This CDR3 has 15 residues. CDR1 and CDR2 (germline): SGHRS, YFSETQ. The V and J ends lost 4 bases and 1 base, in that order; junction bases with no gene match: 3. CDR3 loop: CASSVTSGAKNIQYF. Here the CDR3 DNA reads TGCGCCAGCAGCGTTACTAGCGGGGCCAAAAACATTCAGTACTTC.

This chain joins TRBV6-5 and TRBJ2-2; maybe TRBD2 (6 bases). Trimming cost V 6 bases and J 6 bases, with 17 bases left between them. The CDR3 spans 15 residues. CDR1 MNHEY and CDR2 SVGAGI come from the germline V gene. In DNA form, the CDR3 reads TGTGCCAGCAGCCTGAGGGTGGGGGGATCCGGGGAGCTGTTTTTT. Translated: CASSLRVGGSGELFF.

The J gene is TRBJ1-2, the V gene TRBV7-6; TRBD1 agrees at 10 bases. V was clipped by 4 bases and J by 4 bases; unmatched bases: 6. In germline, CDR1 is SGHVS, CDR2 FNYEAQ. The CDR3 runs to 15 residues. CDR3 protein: CASSSQDRGIYGYTF. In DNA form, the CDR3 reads TGTGCCAGCAGCTCCCAGGACAGGGGGATCTATGGCTACACCTTC. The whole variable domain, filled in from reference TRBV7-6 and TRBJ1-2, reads GAGVSQSPRYKVTKRGQDVALRCDPISGHVSLYWYRQALGQGPEFLTYFNYEAQQDKSGLPNDRFSAERPEGSISTLTIQRTEQRDSAMYRCASSSQDRGIYGYTFGSGTRLTVV.

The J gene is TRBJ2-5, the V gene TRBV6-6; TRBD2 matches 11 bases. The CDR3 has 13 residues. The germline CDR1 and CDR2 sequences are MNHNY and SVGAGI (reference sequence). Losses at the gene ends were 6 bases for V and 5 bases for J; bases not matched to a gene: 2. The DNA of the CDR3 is TGTGCCAGCAGACTAGCGGGAGAGGAGACCCAGTACTTC. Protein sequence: CASRLAGEETQYF.

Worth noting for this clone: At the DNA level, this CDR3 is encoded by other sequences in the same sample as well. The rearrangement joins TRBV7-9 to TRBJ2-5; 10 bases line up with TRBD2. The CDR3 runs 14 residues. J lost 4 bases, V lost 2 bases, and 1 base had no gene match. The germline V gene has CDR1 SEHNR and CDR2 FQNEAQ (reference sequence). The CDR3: CASSLSSGRETQYF. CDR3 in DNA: TGTGCCAGCAGCTTATCTAGCGGGAGAGAGACCCAGTACTTC.

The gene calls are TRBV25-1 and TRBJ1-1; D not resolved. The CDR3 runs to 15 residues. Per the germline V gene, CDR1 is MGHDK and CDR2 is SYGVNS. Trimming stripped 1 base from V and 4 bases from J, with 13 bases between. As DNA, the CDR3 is TGTGCCAGCAGTGAATCTGCGGGGAGAGGCACTGAAGCTTTCTTT. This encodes CASSESAGRGTEAFF.

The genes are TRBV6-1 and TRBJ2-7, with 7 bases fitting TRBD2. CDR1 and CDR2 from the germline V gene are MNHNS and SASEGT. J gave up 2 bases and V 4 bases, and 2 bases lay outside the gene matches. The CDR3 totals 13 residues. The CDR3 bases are TGTGCCAGCAGTGGCGGGGGAACCTACGAGCAGTACTTC. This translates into CASSGGGTYEQYF.

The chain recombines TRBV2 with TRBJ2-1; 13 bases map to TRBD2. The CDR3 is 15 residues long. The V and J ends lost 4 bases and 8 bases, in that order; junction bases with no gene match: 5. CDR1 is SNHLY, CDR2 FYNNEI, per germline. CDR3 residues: CASSVLAGGAHEQFF. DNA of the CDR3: TGTGCCAGCAGTGTACTAGCGGGGGGGGCCCATGAGCAGTTCTTC. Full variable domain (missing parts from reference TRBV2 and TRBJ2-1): EPEVTQTPSHQVTQMGQEVILRCVPISNHLYFYWYRQILGQKVEFLVSFYNNEISEKSEIFDDQFSVERPDGSNFTLKIRSTKLEDSAMYFCASSVLAGGAHEQFFGPGTRLTVL.

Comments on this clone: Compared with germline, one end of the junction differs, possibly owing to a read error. The CDR3 reads CATSGDSSTGNNYGYTF. CDR3 nucleotide sequence: TGTGCCACCAGCGGAGATAGCAGTACAGGGAATAACTATGGCTACACCTTC. V usage is TRBV15 and J usage is TRBJ1-2; a possible D gene is TRBD1 (6 bases). This CDR3 comprises 17 residues. Germline values: CDR1 LNHNV, CDR2 YYDKDF (reference sequence). Supplemented by reference TRBV15 and TRBJ1-2, the full variable domain reads DAMVIQNPRYQVTQFGKPVTLSCSQTLNHNVMYWYQQKSSQAPKLLFHYYDKDFNNEADTPDNFQSRRPNTSFCFLDIRSPGLGDTAMYLCATSGDSSTGNNYGYTFGSGTRLTVV.

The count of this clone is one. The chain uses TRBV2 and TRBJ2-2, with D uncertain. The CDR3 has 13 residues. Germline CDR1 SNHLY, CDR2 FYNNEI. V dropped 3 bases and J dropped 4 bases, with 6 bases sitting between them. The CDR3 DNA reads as TGTGCCAGCAGTGACAGGCCCACCGGGGAGCTGTTTTTT. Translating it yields CASSDRPTGELFF. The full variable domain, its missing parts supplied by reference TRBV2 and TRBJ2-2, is EPEVTQTPSHQVTQMGQEVILRCVPISNHLYFYWYRQILGQKVEFLVSFYNNEISEKSEIFDDQFSVERPDGSNFTLKIRSTKLEDSAMYFCASSDRPTGELFFGEGSRLTVL.

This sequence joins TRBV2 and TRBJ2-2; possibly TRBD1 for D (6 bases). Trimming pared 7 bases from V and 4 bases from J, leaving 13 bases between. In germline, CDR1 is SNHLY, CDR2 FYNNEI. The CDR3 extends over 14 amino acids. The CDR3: CASNRQGSTGELFF. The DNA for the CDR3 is TGTGCCAGCAATCGGCAGGGGAGCACCGGGGAGCTGTTTTTT.

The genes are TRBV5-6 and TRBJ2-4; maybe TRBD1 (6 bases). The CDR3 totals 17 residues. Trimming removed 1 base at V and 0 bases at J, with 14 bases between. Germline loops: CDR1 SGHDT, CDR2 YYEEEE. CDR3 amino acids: CASSLLNRAGAKNIQYF. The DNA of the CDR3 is TGTGCCAGCAGCTTGTTGAACAGGGCAGGAGCCAAAAACATTCAGTACTTC.

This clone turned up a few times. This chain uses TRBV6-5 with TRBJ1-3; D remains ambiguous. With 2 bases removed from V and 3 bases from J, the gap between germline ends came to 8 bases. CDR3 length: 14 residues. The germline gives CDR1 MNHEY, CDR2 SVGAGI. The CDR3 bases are TGTGCCAGCAGTTACGACGGGGTTGGAAACACCATATATTTT. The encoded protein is CASSYDGVGNTIYF.

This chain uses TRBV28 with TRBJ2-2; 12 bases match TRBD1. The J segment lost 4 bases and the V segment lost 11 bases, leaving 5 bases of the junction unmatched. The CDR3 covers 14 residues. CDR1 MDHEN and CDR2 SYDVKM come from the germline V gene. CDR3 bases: TGTGCCCGAGGGACAGGGGGCATCACCGGGGAGCTGTTTTTT. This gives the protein CARGTGGITGELFF.

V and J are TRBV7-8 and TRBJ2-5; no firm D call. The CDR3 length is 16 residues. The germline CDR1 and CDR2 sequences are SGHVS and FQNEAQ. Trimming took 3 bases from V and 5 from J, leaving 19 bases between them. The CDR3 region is CASSLGGAVSGETQYF. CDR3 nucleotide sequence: TGTGCCAGCAGCTTGGGTGGTGCGGTCTCCGGGGAGACCCAGTACTTC.

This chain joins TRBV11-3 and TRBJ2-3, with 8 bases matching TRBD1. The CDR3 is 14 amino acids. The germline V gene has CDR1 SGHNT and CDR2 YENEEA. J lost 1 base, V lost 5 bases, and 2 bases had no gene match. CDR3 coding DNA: TGTGCCAGCAGCCCGGGACAGGGCACAGATACGCAGTATTTT. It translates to CASSPGQGTDTQYF.

The CDR3: CASRESQNYGYTF. The DNA for the CDR3 is TGTGCCAGTCGGGAGTCCCAGAACTATGGCTACACCTTC. The chain couples TRBV19 to TRBJ1-2; D not certain. This CDR3 region has 13 residues. Germline-derived CDR1 and CDR2 are LNHDA and SQIVND (reference sequence). The V and J ends lost 8 bases and 2 bases respectively, with 12 bases between them.

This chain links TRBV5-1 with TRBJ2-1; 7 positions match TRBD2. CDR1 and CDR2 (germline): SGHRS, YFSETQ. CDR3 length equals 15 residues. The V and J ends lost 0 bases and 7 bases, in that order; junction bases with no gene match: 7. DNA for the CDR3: TGCGCCAGCAGCTTGGGGGGCGCCGGGGGGAATGAGCAGTTCTTC. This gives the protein CASSLGGAGGNEQFF.